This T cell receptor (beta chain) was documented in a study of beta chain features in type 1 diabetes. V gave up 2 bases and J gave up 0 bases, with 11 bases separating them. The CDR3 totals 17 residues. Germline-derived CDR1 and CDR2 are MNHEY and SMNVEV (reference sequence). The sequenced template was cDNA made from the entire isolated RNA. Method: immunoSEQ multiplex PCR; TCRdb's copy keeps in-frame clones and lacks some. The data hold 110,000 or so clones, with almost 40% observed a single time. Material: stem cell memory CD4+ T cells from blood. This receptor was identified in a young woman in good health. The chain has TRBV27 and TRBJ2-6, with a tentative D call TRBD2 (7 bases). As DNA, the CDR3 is TGTGCCAGCAGTTTAGGGAGGGGGGGCTCTGGGGCCAACGTCCTGACTTTC. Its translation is CASSLGRGGSGANVLTF.